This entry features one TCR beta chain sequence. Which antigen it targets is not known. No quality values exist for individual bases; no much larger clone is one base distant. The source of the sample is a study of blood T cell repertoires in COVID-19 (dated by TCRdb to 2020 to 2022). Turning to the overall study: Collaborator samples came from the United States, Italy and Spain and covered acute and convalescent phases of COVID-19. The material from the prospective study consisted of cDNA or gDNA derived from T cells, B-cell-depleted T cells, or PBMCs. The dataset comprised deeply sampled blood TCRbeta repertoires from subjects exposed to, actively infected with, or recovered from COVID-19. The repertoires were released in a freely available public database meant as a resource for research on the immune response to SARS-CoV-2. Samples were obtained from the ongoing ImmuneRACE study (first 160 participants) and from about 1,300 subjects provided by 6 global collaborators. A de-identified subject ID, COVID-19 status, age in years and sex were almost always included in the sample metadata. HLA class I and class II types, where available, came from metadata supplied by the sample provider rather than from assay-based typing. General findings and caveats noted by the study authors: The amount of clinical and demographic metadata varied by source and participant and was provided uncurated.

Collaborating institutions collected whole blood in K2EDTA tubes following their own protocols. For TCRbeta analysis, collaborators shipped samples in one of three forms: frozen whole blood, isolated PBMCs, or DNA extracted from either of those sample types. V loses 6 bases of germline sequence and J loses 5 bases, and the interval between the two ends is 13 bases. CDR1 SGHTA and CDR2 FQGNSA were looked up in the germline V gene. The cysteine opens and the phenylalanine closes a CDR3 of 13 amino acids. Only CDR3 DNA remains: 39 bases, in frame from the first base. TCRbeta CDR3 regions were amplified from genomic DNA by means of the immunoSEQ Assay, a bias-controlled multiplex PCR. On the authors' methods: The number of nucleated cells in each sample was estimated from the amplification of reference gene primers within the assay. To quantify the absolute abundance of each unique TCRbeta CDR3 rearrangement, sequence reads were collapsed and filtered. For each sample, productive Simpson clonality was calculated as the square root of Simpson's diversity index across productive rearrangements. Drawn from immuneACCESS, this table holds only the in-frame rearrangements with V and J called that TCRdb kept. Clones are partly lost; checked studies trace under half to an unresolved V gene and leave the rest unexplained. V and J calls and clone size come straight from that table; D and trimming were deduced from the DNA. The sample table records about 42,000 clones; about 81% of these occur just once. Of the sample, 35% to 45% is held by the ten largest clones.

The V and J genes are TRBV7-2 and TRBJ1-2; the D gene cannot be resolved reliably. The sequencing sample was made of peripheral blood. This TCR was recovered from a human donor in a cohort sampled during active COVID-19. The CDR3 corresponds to CASRPPSGYGYTF. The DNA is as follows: TGTGCCAGCAGGCCCCCGAGCGGTTATGGCTACACCTTC.